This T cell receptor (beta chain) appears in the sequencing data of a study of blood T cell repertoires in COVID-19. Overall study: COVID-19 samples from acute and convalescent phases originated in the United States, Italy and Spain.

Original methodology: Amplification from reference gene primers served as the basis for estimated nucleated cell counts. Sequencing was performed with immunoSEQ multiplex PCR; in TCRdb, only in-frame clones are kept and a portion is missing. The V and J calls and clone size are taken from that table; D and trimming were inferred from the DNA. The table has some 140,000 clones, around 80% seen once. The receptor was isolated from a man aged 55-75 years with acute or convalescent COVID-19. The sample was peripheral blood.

CDR3 sequence reads: CASRGRSYEQYF. The CDR3 DNA reads TGTGCCAGTCGCGGGCGGTCCTACGAGCAGTACTTC. The rearrangement links TRBV6-5 to TRBJ2-7, with a tentative D call TRBD2 (5 bases). The CDR3 totals 12 residues. Germline V gene lookup returns CDR1 MNHEY and CDR2 SVGAGI. Trimming cost V 9 bases and J 1 base, with 10 bases left between them.